These 9 T cell receptor beta chains share one sample of origin, sequenced in a study of cytomegalovirus exposure and HLA in healthy donors. It was with 60 Vbeta and 13 Jbeta primers that the PCR ran. Clones were read by immunoSEQ multiplex PCR, and TCRdb kept only the in-frame ones, dropping some. The sample lists 250,000 to 350,000 clones, roughly 90% occurring once. The specimen was PBMCs. These receptors came from a man aged 40-49 years in good health and CMV-seropositive.

This rearrangement joins TRBV4-1 to TRBJ2-5, with D maybe TRBD1 (5 bases). The ends were cut back, 1 base at V and 11 bases at J, with 23 bases in the middle. Germline CDR1 reads MGHRA; CDR2 reads YSYEKL. The CDR3 extends over 16 amino acids. The CDR3 is CASSQGPLDNSLGQYF. CDR3 bases: TGCGCCAGCAGCCAAGGCCCCCTGGACAATTCACTCGGGCAGTACTTC.

The V gene is TRBV4-3, the J gene TRBJ2-7; D unclear. Trimming pared 2 bases from V and 3 bases from J, leaving 11 bases between. CDR3 length equals 14 residues. Germline assignment: CDR1 LGHNA and CDR2 YSLEER. The DNA for the CDR3 is TGCGCCAGCAGCCAAAACCTGGAGAGCTACGAGCAGTACTTC. This encodes CASSQNLESYEQYF.

The CDR3 here is CASSPTGTGAKNIQYF. DNA of the CDR3: TGTGCCAGCAGCCCGACAGGGACAGGGGCAAAAAACATTCAGTACTTC. This chain uses TRBV7-2 with TRBJ2-4, with 10 bases identical to TRBD1. Germline values: CDR1 SGHTA, CDR2 FQGNSA. Trimming at V came to 5 bases and at J to 4 bases, leaving 8 bases not matched to a gene. The CDR3 runs to 16 residues.

This clone was detected a few times. The chain links TRBV5-1 to TRBJ2-7; possible D gene TRBD2, 6 bases. V was trimmed by 0 bases and J by 2 bases, leaving 9 bases between them. The CDR3 sequence is 14 residues long. Germline CDR1 reads SGHRS; CDR2 reads YFSETQ. This CDR3 reads CASSLGGDPYEQYF. The CDR3, as DNA: TGCGCCAGCAGCTTGGGCGGGGATCCCTACGAGCAGTACTTC.

The V and J genes are TRBV7-9 and TRBJ2-7; 9 bases are shared with TRBD1. J gave up 8 bases and V 4 bases, and 6 bases lay outside the gene matches. CDR1 and CDR2 (germline): SEHNR, FQNEAQ (reference sequence). The CDR3 has 13 amino acids. CDR3 region: CASSYRDREKQYF. The DNA for the CDR3 is TGTGCCAGCAGCTATCGGGACAGGGAAAAGCAGTACTTC.

CDR3 protein: CASSQDPISGSTDTQYF. The CDR3 nucleotides are TGCGCCAGCAGCCAAGATCCTATTAGCGGGAGTACAGATACGCAGTATTTT. V is TRBV4-1 and J is TRBJ2-3; TRBD2 matches 9 bases. The CDR3 runs to 17 residues. V lost 0 bases to trimming and J lost 3 bases; unmatched junction nucleotides: 7. Germline assignment: CDR1 MGHRA and CDR2 YSYEKL.

The rearrangement joins TRBV6-1 to TRBJ1-1; D not resolved. The CDR3 extends over 15 amino acids. Trimming shortened V by 2 bases and J by 0 bases, and 10 bases separated the two germline ends. The germline V gene encodes CDR1 MNHNS and CDR2 SASEGT. CDR3 sequence: CASSERGAMNTEAFF. The CDR3 DNA reads as TGTGCCAGCAGTGAACGGGGAGCCATGAACACTGAAGCTTTCTTT.

This clone showed up just once. The V call is TRBV28, the J call TRBJ1-1, with D perhaps TRBD1 (5 bases). CDR1 is MDHEN and CDR2 is SYDVKM in the germline V gene. The CDR3 is 14 residues long. V was pared by 4 bases and J by 11 bases, with 20 bases between. As DNA, the CDR3 is TGTGCCAGCAGTTCCGGGGGGAGGGTTGAGGAGGCTTTCTTT. Translated, it gives CASSSGGRVEEAFF.

The chain has TRBV7-2 and TRBJ2-1; TRBD2 matches 14 bases. The germline CDR1 and CDR2 sequences are SGHTA and FQGNSA. The CDR3 totals 18 residues. J lost 0 bases, V lost 4 bases, and 5 bases had no gene match. CDR3 region: CASSSNGLAGGSYNEQFF. In DNA, the CDR3 is TGTGCCAGCAGCTCAAACGGACTAGCGGGAGGCTCCTACAATGAGCAGTTCTTC.